These 21 T cell receptor beta chains were all obtained from the same sample, sequenced in a study of OX40 agonist ivuxolimab in advanced cancers. The repertoire was sequenced with immunoSEQ multiplex PCR; TCRdb's copy has only in-frame clones and lacks some. Of about 61,000 clones in the sample, more than 70% were seen once. The sequenced sample was CD4+ or CD8+ T cells sorted from blood, obtained in a trial of the OX40 agonist ivuxolimab. Receptors were obtained from an adult with an advanced solid tumor such as melanoma, head and neck, liver or kidney cancer.

The chain couples TRBV2 to TRBJ2-3, with TRBD1 matching 9 bases. CDR1 is SNHLY and CDR2 is FYNNEI in the germline V gene. J lost 10 bases, V lost 6 bases, and 5 bases had no gene match. CDR3 length: 12 residues. The CDR3 loop reads CASRGQGLSQYF. CDR3 nucleotide sequence: TGTGCCAGCAGGGGACAGGGTCTGTCGCAGTATTTT.

The V and J genes are TRBV5-8 and TRBJ1-1, with 9 bases that match TRBD1. Losses at the gene ends were 4 bases for V and 6 bases for J; bases not matched to a gene: 7. Germline CDR1 reads SGHTS; CDR2 reads YDEGEE. CDR3 length: 14 residues. The CDR3 reads CASSLDRGLSEAFF. In DNA, the CDR3 is TGTGCCAGCAGCCTGGACAGGGGTCTGTCTGAAGCTTTCTTT.

Only a few counts were recorded for this clone. This chain uses TRBV19 with TRBJ1-2; D not certain. This CDR3 contains 13 residues. V was clipped by 5 bases and J by 4 bases, with 11 bases between them. Germline-derived CDR1 and CDR2 are LNHDA and SQIVND (reference sequence). In DNA, the CDR3 is TGTGCCAGTAGTCGATTGGACGTCTATGGCTACACCTTC. This encodes CASSRLDVYGYTF.

The gene calls are TRBV14 and TRBJ1-2; D is unresolved. The CDR3 consists of 13 residues. Germline V CDR1 and CDR2: SGHDN, FVKESK. The V gene lost 4 bases and the J gene lost 0 bases, with 6 bases spanning the gap. CDR3 loop: CASSRVSNYGYTF. In nucleotides, the CDR3 is TGTGCCAGCAGCCGCGTTTCTAACTATGGCTACACCTTC.

This clone was counted a single time. This chain uses TRBV27 with TRBJ2-5; D not resolved. The CDR3 has 14 amino acids. Germline CDR1 and CDR2: MNHEY and SMNVEV (reference sequence). Trimming removed 4 bases from V and 5 bases from J, with 14 bases in between. As DNA, the CDR3 is TGTGCCAGCAGTTCTAAACCCCTCCGTGAGACCCAGTACTTC. Translating it yields CASSSKPLRETQYF.

The rearrangement links TRBV19 to TRBJ1-2; no reliable D call. Germline V gene sequence: CDR1 LNHDA, CDR2 SQIVND (reference sequence). Trimming pared 6 bases from V and 8 bases from J, leaving 16 bases between. The CDR3 runs to 13 residues. This chain's CDR3 is CASRTETAMGYTF. The CDR3 DNA reads TGTGCCAGTAGGACGGAAACTGCGATGGGCTACACCTTC.

The rearrangement uses TRBV5-4 and TRBJ1-2, with no clear D. Trimming cost V 0 bases and J 1 base, with 13 bases left between them. The CDR3 totals 16 residues. Germline-derived CDR1 and CDR2 are SGHNT and YYREEE (reference sequence). The CDR3 loop is CASSLGSINFNYGYTF. The CDR3 DNA reads as TGTGCCAGCAGCTTGGGGTCCATAAACTTTAACTATGGCTACACCTTC.

This chain uses TRBV6-1 with TRBJ2-3; D is undetermined. CDR3 length equals 14 residues. Per germline, CDR1 MNHNS and CDR2 SASEGT. The V and J ends lost 6 bases and 4 bases respectively, with 14 bases between them. CDR3 sequence: CASSLGRVSDTQYF. The CDR3 nucleotides read TGTGCCAGCAGCCTCGGAAGGGTTTCAGATACGCAGTATTTT.

V is TRBV10-3 and J is TRBJ2-7, with TRBD2 matching over 10 bases. The closer fit of TRBJ2-1 to the DNA end suggests the J call may be wrong. Germline CDR1 and CDR2: ENHRY and SYGVKD. The CDR3 runs to 15 residues. The CDR3 reads CAIRSGRGIDNEQFF. The CDR3 region has the DNA TGTGCCATCAGAAGCGGGAGGGGAATTGACAATGAGCAGTTCTTC.

The rearrangement uses TRBV10-2 and TRBJ2-5, with 10 positions matching TRBD1. The J call may be mistaken, given a closer DNA end match to TRBJ2-7. This CDR3 has 16 amino acids. Per the germline V gene, CDR1 is WSHSY and CDR2 is SAAADI. CDR3: CASSGPGQGKGYEQYF. Written as DNA, the CDR3 is TGCGCCAGCAGTGGACCGGGACAGGGGAAAGGGTACGAGCAGTACTTC.

V is TRBV5-6 and J is TRBJ1-2; unclear D gene. Trimming cost V 4 bases and J 4 bases, with 17 bases left between them. The CDR3 runs 15 residues. The germline V gene has CDR1 SGHDT and CDR2 YYEEEE. The CDR3 coding sequence is TGTGCCAGCAGCCAGTCCCCCGAGCTCAGCTATGGCTACACCTTC. Translating it yields CASSQSPELSYGYTF.

The rearrangement joins TRBV10-3 to TRBJ2-6; D might be TRBD1 (5 bases). This CDR3 is built from 18 residues. Trimming pared 0 bases from V and 4 bases from J, leaving 16 bases between. Germline V lookup: CDR1 ENHRY, CDR2 SYGVKD. Here the CDR3 DNA reads TGTGCCATCAGTGAGTCCCCTGTTACAGGTTCCGGGGCCAACGTCCTGACTTTC. It encodes CAISESPVTGSGANVLTF.

This clone was observed a single time. This chain connects TRBV30 to TRBJ2-1; 10 bases are shared with TRBD2. The CDR3 extends over 13 amino acids. Losses at the gene ends were 7 bases for V and 10 bases for J; bases not matched to a gene: 10. CDR1 and CDR2 (germline): GTSNPN, SVGIG (reference sequence). CDR3 residues: CAFPGLASGEQFF. In DNA form, the CDR3 reads TGTGCCTTCCCGGGACTAGCGAGCGGGGAGCAGTTCTTC. The full variable domain, with the rest looked up from reference TRBV30 and TRBJ2-1, is SQTIHQWPATLVQPVGSPLSLECTVEGTSNPNLYWYRQAAGRGLQLLFYSVGIGQISSEVPQNLSASRPQDRQFILSSKKLLLSDSGFYLCAFPGLASGEQFFGPGTRLTVL.

The chain couples TRBV9 to TRBJ2-1; D possibly uses TRBD1 or TRBD2 (5 bases each). From germline, CDR1 is SGDLS and CDR2 YYNGEE. Trimming pared 0 bases from V and 0 bases from J, leaving 16 bases between. The CDR3 totals 18 residues. CDR3 sequence: CASSVATMGEFSYNEQFF. The CDR3 DNA follows: TGTGCCAGCAGCGTAGCTACGATGGGGGAGTTCTCCTACAATGAGCAGTTCTTC.

This clone was recorded once. The V call is TRBV30, the J call TRBJ2-7; 7 nucleotides agree with TRBD1. The trim removed 7 bases at V and 1 base at J, leaving 10 bases unmatched. Germline V gene lookup returns CDR1 GTSNPN and CDR2 SVGIG (reference sequence). The CDR3 runs to 14 residues. Here the CDR3 reads CASRSAGGSYEQYF. For the CDR3, the DNA is TGTGCCTCCCGGTCGGCAGGGGGTTCCTACGAGCAGTACTTC. Full variable domain (rest looked up from reference TRBV30 and TRBJ2-7): SQTIHQWPATLVQPVGSPLSLECTVEGTSNPNLYWYRQAAGRGLQLLFYSVGIGQISSEVPQNLSASRPQDRQFILSSKKLLLSDSGFYLCASRSAGGSYEQYFGPGTRLTVT.

The chain combines TRBV10-3 with TRBJ2-7; TRBD1 agrees at 7 bases. CDR3 length: 13 amino acids. CDR1 and CDR2 from the germline V gene are ENHRY and SYGVKD. Losses at the gene ends were 10 bases for V and 3 bases for J; bases not matched to a gene: 9. CDR3 coding DNA: TGTGCCAGCAATCCGGGACAGAACTACGAGCAGTACTTC. It encodes CASNPGQNYEQYF.

This chain uses TRBV5-6 with TRBJ2-7; 8 bases align to TRBD2. From germline, CDR1 is SGHDT and CDR2 YYEEEE. The V gene end was trimmed by 2 bases and the J gene end by 2 bases; junction bases not matched to a gene: 3. The CDR3 consists of 14 residues. CDR3 sequence (DNA): TGTGCCAGCAGCTTATTAGCGGGGACCTACGAGCAGTACTTC. As protein: CASSLLAGTYEQYF.

This clone was seen a single time. The V call is TRBV5-1, the J call TRBJ2-1; D remains unclear. V lost 7 bases and J lost 2, with 10 bases in between. The CDR3 totals 13 residues. CDR1 is SGHRS and CDR2 is YFSETQ in the germline V gene. The CDR3 DNA reads TGCGCCAGCTGCCTGGAAACCTACAATGAGCAGTTCTTC. Its protein is CASCLETYNEQFF.

V and J are TRBV18 and TRBJ1-1, with D possibly TRBD1 on 5 matching bases. The CDR3 has 15 amino acids. V lost 3 bases and J 1 base, leaving 12 bases between the germline ends. The germline gives CDR1 KGHSH, CDR2 LQKENI. The CDR3 DNA reads TGTGCCAGCTCACCGACTGTTGGGGGGAACACTGAAGCTTTCTTT. Protein sequence: CASSPTVGGNTEAFF.

The chain links TRBV5-6 to TRBJ2-5; possibly TRBD1 or TRBD2 for D (6 bases each). CDR1 is SGHDT and CDR2 is YYEEEE in the germline V gene. The CDR3 has 14 residues. Trimming shortened V by 4 bases and J by 5 bases, and 15 bases separated the two germline ends. DNA for the CDR3: TGTGCCAGCAGCGACGGAAAAGGGGGGGAGACCCAGTACTTC. This encodes CASSDGKGGETQYF. The variable domain in full, completed from reference TRBV5-6 and TRBJ2-5, reads DAGVTQSPTHLIKTRGQQVTLRCSPKSGHDTVSWYQQALGQGPQFIFQYYEEEERQRGNFPDRFSGHQFPNYSSELNVNALLLGDSALYLCASSDGKGGETQYFGPGTRLLVL.

The chain's CDR3 is CASGPGLLRGAQGYTF. CDR3 nucleotide sequence: TGTGCCAGCGGTCCAGGGCTTTTGAGGGGAGCTCAAGGCTACACCTTC. This chain connects TRBV28 to TRBJ1-2, with D possibly being TRBD1 (5 bases). V was shortened by 8 bases and J by 8 bases, with 27 bases between the two germline ends. Per germline, CDR1 MDHEN and CDR2 SYDVKM. This CDR3 has 16 residues.